This TCR beta chain appears in the sequencing data of a study of OX40 agonist ivuxolimab in advanced cancers. In its sample, this clone was seen once. Profiled with immunoSEQ multiplex PCR; TCRdb holds only in-frame clones, not every one. This sample yields more than 70,000 clones, of which almost 95% are seen a single time; around 2.8% belongs to the top ten. Germline lookup yields CDR1 LNHDA and CDR2 SQIVND (reference sequence). CDR3 size: 16 residues. The trim removed 3 bases at V and 5 bases at J, leaving 9 bases unmatched. The V and J genes are TRBV19 and TRBJ1-1, with 10 bases lining up with TRBD1. This clonotype originated in an adult with an advanced solid tumor such as melanoma, head and neck, liver or kidney cancer. Sequencing was performed on CD4+ or CD8+ T cells sorted from blood, taken in a trial of the OX40 agonist ivuxolimab. This CDR3 reads CASSIRGQGGGTEAFF. In nucleotides, the CDR3 is TGTGCCAGTAGTATTCGTGGACAGGGGGGAGGGACTGAAGCTTTCTTT.